The 8 T cell receptor beta chains reported below all come from one sample, sequenced in a study of shared clonotypes between healthy human individuals (TCRdb year 2020). Library prep was done by the immunoSEQ multiplex PCR assay. Entries here come from immuneACCESS through TCRdb and include only in-frame sequences with V and J called. Some clones fail to appear in such tables; in the studies checked, an unresolved V gene covers under half of the shortfall, and the cause of the remainder is unknown. This sample gives around 1,000,000 clones in total; 77% of them show up just once. The ten largest clones add up to about 0.94% of the sample. Sequencing was carried out using memory CD4+ T cells from PBMCs. This sample's cell subset or site label indicates: CD45RA-negative fraction. The receptors here all came from a man aged 18 to 30 in good health. Some clones in this sample may be carry-over from other donors' samples.

The genes are TRBV7-8 and TRBJ2-5; unclear D gene. CDR3 length equals 12 residues. Trimming stripped 4 bases from V and 7 bases from J, with 10 bases between. The germline CDR1 and CDR2 sequences are SGHVS and FQNEAQ. The CDR3 bases are TGTGCCAGCAGCTCCTCCTCCCGGACCCAGTACTTC. It translates to CASSSSSRTQYF.

The J gene is TRBJ2-7, the V gene TRBV30; D remains ambiguous. The V and J ends lost 4 bases and 5 bases respectively, with 15 bases between them. This CDR3 is built from 13 residues. CDR1 and CDR2 (germline): GTSNPN, SVGIG (reference sequence). DNA for the CDR3: TGTGCCTGGAAACGGCACCTTAAGAACGAGCAGTACTTC. This gives the protein CAWKRHLKNEQYF.

This chain links TRBV18 with TRBJ1-1; possible D gene TRBD1, 5 bases. The V gene's germline CDR1 is KGHSH and CDR2 LQKENI. The V end was cut by 3 bases, the J end by 4 bases, with 12 bases between. CDR3 length equals 14 residues. This chain's CDR3 is CASSPFQGITEAFF. CDR3 nucleotide sequence: TGTGCCAGCTCACCGTTCCAGGGTATCACTGAAGCTTTCTTT.

As for this clone: The same CDR3 can be traced to other DNA sequences in this sample. The chain links TRBV28 to TRBJ1-2; D unclear. The V end lost 4 bases, the J end lost 0 bases, and 6 bases lay between the germline ends. In germline, CDR1 is MDHEN, CDR2 SYDVKM. This CDR3 is 13 amino acids long. The CDR3 nucleotides read TGTGCCAGCAGTTCCGGAGCTAACTATGGCTACACCTTC. Protein: CASSSGANYGYTF.

The table lists this clone with a count of one. The chain joins TRBV5-1 to TRBJ2-7; D unclear. CDR3 length: 11 residues. Germline CDR1 is SGHRS and CDR2 is YFSETQ. The V and J ends lost 3 bases and 7 bases respectively, with 8 bases between them. DNA for the CDR3: TGCGCCAGCAGCTCCGGGCGTGAGCAGTACTTC. This codes for CASSSGREQYF.

The chain carries TRBV29-1 and TRBJ2-3; D is undetermined. Germline V gene sequence: CDR1 SQVTM, CDR2 ANQGSEA. The CDR3 length is 12 residues. Trimming took 3 bases from V and 1 from J, leaving 5 bases between them. CDR3 sequence reads: CSVDHGTDTQYF. The CDR3 nucleotides are TGCAGCGTTGATCATGGCACAGATACGCAGTATTTT.

The genes are TRBV4-2 and TRBJ2-2, with 14 bases identical to TRBD2. This CDR3 contains 18 residues. Germline assignment: CDR1 LGHNA and CDR2 YNFKEQ. Germline trimming cut 4 bases from V and 0 bases from J; bases unmatched to any gene: 4. CDR3 region: CASSRGLAGGTNTGELFF. The CDR3 bases are TGTGCCAGCAGCCGAGGACTAGCGGGAGGTACGAACACCGGGGAGCTGTTTTTT.

The chain couples TRBV19 to TRBJ1-5; maybe TRBD1 (6 bases). V shed 5 bases and J shed 2 bases, with 13 bases lying between them. CDR1 and CDR2 (germline): LNHDA, SQIVND (reference sequence). The length of the CDR3 is 15 residues. CDR3 nucleotide sequence: TGTGCCAGTAGTTTACAGGGAGGACGCAATCAGCCCCAGCATTTT. Its translation: CASSLQGGRNQPQHF.